This entry concerns a single T cell receptor beta chain. Assay used: immunoSEQ multiplex PCR; TCRdb lists only in-frame clones, some missing. The profile shows nearly 110,000 clones, around 93% of them singletons. V was clipped by 2 bases and J by 3 bases, with 16 bases between them. This CDR3 is built from 16 residues. The germline V gene encodes CDR1 MNHNS and CDR2 SASEGT. These data belong to a study of T cell changes during pregnancy in multiple sclerosis. This rearrangement joins TRBV6-1 to TRBJ1-2; D is undetermined. This receptor was obtained from a female donor with multiple sclerosis, enrolled in a pregnancy study. The sample was peripheral blood, taken after pregnancy. CDR3 loop: CASSEFLAVDYYGYTF. The CDR3 DNA follows: TGTGCCAGCAGTGAATTCCTGGCGGTGGATTACTATGGCTACACCTTC.